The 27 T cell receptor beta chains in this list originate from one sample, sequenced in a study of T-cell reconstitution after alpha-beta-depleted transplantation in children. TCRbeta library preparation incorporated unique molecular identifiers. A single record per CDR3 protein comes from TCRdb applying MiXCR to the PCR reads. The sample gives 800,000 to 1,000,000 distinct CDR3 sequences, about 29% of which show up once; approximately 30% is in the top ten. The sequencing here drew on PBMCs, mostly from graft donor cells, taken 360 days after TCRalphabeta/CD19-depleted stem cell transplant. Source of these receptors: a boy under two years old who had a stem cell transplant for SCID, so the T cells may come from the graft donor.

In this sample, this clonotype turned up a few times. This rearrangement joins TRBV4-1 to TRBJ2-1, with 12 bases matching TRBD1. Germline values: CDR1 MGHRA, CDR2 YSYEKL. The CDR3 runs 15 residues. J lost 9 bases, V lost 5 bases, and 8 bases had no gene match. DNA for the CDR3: TGCGCCAGCAGCAGACCGGGACAGGGGGCTGGTGAGCAGTTCTTC. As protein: CASSRPGQGAGEQFF.

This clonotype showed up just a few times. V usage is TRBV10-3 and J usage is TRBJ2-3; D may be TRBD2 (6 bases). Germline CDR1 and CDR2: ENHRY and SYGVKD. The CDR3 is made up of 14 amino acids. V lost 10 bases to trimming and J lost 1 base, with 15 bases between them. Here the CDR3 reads CATSPTGGTDTQYF. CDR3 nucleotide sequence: TGTGCCACCAGCCCTACGGGGGGCACAGATACGCAGTATTTT.

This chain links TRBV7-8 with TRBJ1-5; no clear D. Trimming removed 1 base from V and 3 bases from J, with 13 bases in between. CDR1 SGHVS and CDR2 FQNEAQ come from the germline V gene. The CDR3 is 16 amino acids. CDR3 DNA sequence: TGTGCCAGCAGCTTAGTTACGGGCAGGTTCAATCAGCCCCAGCATTTT. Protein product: CASSLVTGRFNQPQHF.

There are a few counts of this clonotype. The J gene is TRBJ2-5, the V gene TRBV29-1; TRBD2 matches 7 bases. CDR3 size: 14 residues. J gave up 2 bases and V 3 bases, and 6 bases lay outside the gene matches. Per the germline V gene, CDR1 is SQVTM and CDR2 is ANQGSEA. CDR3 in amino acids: CSVDSGLTQETQYF. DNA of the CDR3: TGCAGCGTTGATTCGGGACTAACACAAGAGACCCAGTACTTC.

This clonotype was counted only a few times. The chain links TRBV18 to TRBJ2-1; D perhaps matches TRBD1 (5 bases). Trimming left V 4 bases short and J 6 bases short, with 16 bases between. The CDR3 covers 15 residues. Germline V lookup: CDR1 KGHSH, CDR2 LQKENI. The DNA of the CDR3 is TGTGCCAGCTCACTACTTGGCAGGGTAGGCAATGAGCAGTTCTTC. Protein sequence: CASSLLGRVGNEQFF.

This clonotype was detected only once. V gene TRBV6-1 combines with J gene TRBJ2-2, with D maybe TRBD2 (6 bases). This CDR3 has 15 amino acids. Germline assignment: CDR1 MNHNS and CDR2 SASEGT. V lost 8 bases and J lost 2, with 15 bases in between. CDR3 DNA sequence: TGTGCCAGCTCACGGGAGCGTTACAACACCGGGGAGCTGTTTTTT. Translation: CASSRERYNTGELFF.

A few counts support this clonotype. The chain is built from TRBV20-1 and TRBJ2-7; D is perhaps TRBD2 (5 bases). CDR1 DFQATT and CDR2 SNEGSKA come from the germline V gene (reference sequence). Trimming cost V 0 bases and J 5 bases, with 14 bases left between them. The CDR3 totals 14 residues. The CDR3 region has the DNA TGCAGTGCTAGAGAGTCGCTAGCTCGCAACGAGCAGTACTTC. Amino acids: CSARESLARNEQYF.

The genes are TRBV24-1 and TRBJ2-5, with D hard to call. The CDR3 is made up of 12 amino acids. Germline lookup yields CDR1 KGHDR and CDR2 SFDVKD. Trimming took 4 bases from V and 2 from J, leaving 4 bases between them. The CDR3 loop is CATSDHQETQYF. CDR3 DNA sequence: TGTGCCACCAGTGACCATCAAGAGACCCAGTACTTC.

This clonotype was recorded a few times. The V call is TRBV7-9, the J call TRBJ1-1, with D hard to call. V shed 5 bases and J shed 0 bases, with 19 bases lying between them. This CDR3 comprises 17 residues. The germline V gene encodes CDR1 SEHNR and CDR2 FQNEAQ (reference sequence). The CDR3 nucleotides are TGTGCCAGCAGCAAGATCCCATTTCTCCTTATGAACACTGAAGCTTTCTTT. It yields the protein CASSKIPFLLMNTEAFF.

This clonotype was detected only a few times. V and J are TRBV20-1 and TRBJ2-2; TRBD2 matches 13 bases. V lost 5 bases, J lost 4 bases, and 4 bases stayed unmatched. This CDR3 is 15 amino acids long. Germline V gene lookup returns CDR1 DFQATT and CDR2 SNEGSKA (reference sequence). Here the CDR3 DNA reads TGCAGTGCTGCGACTAGCGGGGGGAGCACCGGGGAGCTGTTTTTT. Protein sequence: CSAATSGGSTGELFF.

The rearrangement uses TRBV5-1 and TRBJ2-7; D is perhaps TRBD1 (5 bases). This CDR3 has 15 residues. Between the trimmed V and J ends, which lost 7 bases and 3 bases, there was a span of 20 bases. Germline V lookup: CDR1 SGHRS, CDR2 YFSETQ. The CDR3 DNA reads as TGCGCCAGCCGCACTACCGGAGACAGCTTCTACGAGCAGTACTTC. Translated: CASRTTGDSFYEQYF. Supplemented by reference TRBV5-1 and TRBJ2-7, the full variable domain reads KAGVTQTPRYLIKTRGQQVTLSCSPISGHRSVSWYQQTPGQGLQFLFEYFSETQRNKGNFPGRFSGRQFSNSRSEMNVSTLELGDSALYLCASRTTGDSFYEQYFGPGTRLTVT.

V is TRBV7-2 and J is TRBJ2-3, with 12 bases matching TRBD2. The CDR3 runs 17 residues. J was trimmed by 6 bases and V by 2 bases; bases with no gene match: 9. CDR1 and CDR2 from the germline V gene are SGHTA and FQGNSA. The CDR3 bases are TGTGCCAGCAGCTTACGCCTAGCGGGGGGGCCCTCCGATACGCAGTATTTT. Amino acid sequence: CASSLRLAGGPSDTQYF.

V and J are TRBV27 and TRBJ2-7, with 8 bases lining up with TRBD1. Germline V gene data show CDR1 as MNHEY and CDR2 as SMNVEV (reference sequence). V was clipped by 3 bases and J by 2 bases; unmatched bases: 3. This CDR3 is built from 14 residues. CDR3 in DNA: TGTGCCAGCAGTTTTTCGACAGGGGCCTACGAGCAGTACTTC. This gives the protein CASSFSTGAYEQYF.

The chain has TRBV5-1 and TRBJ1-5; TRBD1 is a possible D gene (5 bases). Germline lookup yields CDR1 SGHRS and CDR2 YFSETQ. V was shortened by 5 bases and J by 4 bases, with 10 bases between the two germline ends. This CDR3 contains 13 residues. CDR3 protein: CASRGEVNQPQHF. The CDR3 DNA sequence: TGCGCCAGCAGGGGGGAAGTTAATCAGCCCCAGCATTTT. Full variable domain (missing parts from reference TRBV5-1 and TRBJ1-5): KAGVTQTPRYLIKTRGQQVTLSCSPISGHRSVSWYQQTPGQGLQFLFEYFSETQRNKGNFPGRFSGRQFSNSRSEMNVSTLELGDSALYLCASRGEVNQPQHFGDGTRLSIL.

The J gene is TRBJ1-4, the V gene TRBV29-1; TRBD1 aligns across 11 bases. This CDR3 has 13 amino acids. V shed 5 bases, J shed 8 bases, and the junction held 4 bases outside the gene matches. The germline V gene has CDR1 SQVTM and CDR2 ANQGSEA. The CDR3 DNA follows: TGCAGCGTTTGGACAGGGGGCAGGGAAAAACTGTTTTTT. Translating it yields CSVWTGGREKLFF.

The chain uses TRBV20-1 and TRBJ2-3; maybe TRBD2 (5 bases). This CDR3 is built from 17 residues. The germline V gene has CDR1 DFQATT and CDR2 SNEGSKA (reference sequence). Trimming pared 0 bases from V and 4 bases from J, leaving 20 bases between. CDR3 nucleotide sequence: TGCAGTGCTAGAGACCCAGAGGTTTTCCCGAGGGCAGATACGCAGTATTTT. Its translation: CSARDPEVFPRADTQYF.

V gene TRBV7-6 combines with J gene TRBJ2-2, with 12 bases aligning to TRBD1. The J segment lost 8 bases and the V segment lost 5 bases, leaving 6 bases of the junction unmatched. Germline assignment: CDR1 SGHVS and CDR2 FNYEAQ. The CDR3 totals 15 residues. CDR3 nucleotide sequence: TGTGCCAGCAGCCGAGGGGACAGGGGGCTAGGGGAGCTGTTTTTT. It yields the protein CASSRGDRGLGELFF.

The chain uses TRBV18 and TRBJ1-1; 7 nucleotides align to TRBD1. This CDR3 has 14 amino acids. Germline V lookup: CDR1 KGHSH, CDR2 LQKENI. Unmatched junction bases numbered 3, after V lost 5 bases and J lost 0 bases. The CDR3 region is CASSTTGVNTEAFF. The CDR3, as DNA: TGTGCCAGCTCAACTACAGGGGTGAACACTGAAGCTTTCTTT.

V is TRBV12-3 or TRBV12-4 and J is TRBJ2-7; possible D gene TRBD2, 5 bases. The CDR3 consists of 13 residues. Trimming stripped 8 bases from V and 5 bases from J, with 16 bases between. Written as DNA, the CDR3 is TGTGCCAGCGCCAGAGAGGGTAGGGACGAGCAGTACTTC. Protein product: CASAREGRDEQYF.

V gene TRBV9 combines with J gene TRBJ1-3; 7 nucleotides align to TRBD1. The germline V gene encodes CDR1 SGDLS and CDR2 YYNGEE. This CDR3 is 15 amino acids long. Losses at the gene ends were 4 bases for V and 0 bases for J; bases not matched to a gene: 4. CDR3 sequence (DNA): TGTGCCAGCAGCACGGGGACAGCCTCTGGAAACACCATATATTTT. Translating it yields CASSTGTASGNTIYF.

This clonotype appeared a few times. The CDR3 is CASSQELRGAAEQYF. The CDR3 DNA reads TGCGCCAGCAGCCAAGAACTGAGAGGGGCCGCCGAGCAGTACTTC. The V gene is TRBV4-3, the J gene TRBJ2-7; TRBD1 or TRBD2 may be the D gene (5 bases each). The CDR3 contains 15 residues. V was pared by 0 bases and J by 6 bases, with 15 bases between. Germline loops: CDR1 LGHNA, CDR2 YSLEER.

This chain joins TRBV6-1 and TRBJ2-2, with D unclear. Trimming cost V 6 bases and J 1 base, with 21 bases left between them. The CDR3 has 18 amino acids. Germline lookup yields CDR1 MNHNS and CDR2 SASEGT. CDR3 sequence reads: CASSERRGDLRNTGELFF. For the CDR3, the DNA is TGTGCCAGCAGCGAGCGCCGAGGAGACCTCCGGAACACCGGGGAGCTGTTTTTT.

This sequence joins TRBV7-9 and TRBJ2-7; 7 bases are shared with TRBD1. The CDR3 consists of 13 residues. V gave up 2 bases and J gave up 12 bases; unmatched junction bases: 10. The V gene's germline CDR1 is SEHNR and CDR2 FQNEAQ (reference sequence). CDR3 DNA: TGTGCCAGCAGCTTACGAGACAGGGATTTTCGGTACTTC. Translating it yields CASSLRDRDFRYF.

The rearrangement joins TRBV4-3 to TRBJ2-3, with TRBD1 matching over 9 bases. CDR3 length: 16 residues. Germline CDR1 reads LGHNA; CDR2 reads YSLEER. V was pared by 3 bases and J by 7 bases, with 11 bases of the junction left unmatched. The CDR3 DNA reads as TGCGCCAGCAGCCAGTCCCGGGACAGGGTTTCTTATACGCAGTATTTT. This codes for CASSQSRDRVSYTQYF.

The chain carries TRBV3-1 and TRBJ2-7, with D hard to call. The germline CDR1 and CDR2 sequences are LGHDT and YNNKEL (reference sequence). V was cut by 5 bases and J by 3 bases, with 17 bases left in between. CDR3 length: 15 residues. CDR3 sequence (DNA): TGTGCCAGCAGCTTAATACCATGGGTAGACTACGAGCAGTACTTC. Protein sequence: CASSLIPWVDYEQYF.

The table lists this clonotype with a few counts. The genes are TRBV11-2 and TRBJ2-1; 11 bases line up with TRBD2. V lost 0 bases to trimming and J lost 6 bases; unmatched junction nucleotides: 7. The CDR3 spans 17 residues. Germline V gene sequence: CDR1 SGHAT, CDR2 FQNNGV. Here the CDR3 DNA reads TGTGCCAGCAGCTTAGACCGCCTAGCGGGGGGCGGCAATGAGCAGTTCTTC. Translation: CASSLDRLAGGGNEQFF.

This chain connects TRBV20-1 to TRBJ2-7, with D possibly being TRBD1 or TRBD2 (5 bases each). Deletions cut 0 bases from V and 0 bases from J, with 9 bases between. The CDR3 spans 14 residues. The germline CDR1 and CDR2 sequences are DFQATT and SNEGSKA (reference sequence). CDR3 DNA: TGCAGTGCTAGAGAATGGGGGACCTCCTACGAGCAGTACTTC. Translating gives CSAREWGTSYEQYF.